This TCR beta chain originates from a study of shared clonotypes between healthy human individuals. Each donor was a Caucasian adult residing in Nashville, Tennessee. For each subset, genomic DNA was distributed in equal portions over several immunoSEQ plates. 250 to 350 ng DNA, tens of thousands of T cell genomes, went into unsorted PBMC replicate PCRs. Unsorted PBMC DNA was sequenced on ten immunoSEQ deep assay plates. TCRdb's table, derived via immunoSEQ multiplex PCR, lists solely in-frame clones and lacks some. This table holds about 480,000 clones, 60% to 80% found once. CDR1 is MDHEN and CDR2 is SYDVKM in the germline V gene. The CDR3 has 13 amino acids. Trimming stripped 10 bases from V and 0 bases from J, with 12 bases between.

The sequence derives from a woman in her forties in good health. Some clones in this sample may be carry-over from other donors' samples. The chain combines TRBV28 with TRBJ1-1; D not certain. The sample consisted of PBMCs. CDR3 loop: CATESYLNTEAFF. DNA of the CDR3: TGTGCCACCGAATCCTATTTGAACACTGAAGCTTTCTTT. The full variable domain, its missing parts supplied by reference TRBV28 and TRBJ1-1, is DVKVTQSSRYLVKRTGEKVFLECVQDMDHENMFWYRQDPGLGLRLIYFSYDVKMKEKGDIPEGYSVSREKKERFSLILESASTNQTSMYLCATESYLNTEAFFGQGTRLTVV.